The entry below describes one TCR beta chain. Its antigen has not been determined. The input lacks base qualities; no much larger clone sits a single base away. To test for a precursor-effector relationship among CD4 cytotoxic T cells, four sorted CD4+ memory subsets (TCM, TEM, IL-7Rhigh TEMRA, IL-7R- TEMRA) underwent bulk UMI-based TCR sequencing. Cells were obtained from peripheral blood mononuclear cells isolated from human blood. This sample stems from a study of precursors of human CD4 cytotoxic T cells (dated by TCRdb to 2017 to 2018). Regarding the complete study: In total, 13 to 15 donors contributed CD4+ memory subsets to the bulk TCR-seq analysis. TCR-seq analysis of approximately 15 donors yielded TCRalpha and TCRbeta chain sequences (table S7). Paper-wide results and their limitations: Compared with TCM and TEM subsets, the IL-7Rhigh and IL-7R- TEMRA subsets had more restricted TCR repertoires, with lower diversity and more expanded clonotypes. Expanded effector clonotypes accounted for a larger share of IL-7Rhigh TEMRA clonotypes than of TEM or TCM clonotypes. The authors noted that a human observational design cannot definitively establish the direction of differentiation between precursor and effector cells. Only about 95% of the 14 donors were included in some bulk TCR-seq comparisons, suggesting that not every subset was available for every donor.

Sequencing took place on an Illumina MiSeq. For the original study's pipeline: The Shannon-Wiener index, calculated in VDJtools, was used to measure repertoire diversity. TCRbeta clonotypes with a clonotype frequency of at least 3 were defined as expanded. TCRdb itself trimmed the public reads at Q25 with fastp, ran MiXCR and retained productive beta chains. Entries that share a CDR3 protein sequence are merged under the most common genes and DNA. The V and J calls follow TCRdb's processing rather than the paper's. This sample holds some 490 distinct CDR3 sequences; 21% were observed only once. More than 20% of the sample goes to the ten largest clones. Including the terminal cysteine and phenylalanine, the CDR3 comprises 15 residues. The sequence is cut down to CDR3 DNA, 45 bases in frame from base 1. Relative to germline, V is missing 0 bases and J is missing 11 bases, with 8 bases of the junction outside any gene match. CDR1 LGHNA and CDR2 YNFKEQ were looked up in the germline V gene.

The chain employs TRBV4-2 and TRBJ2-1, with TRBD2 matching 9 junction bases. The TCR was taken from a human donor in good health. Sequenced sample: memory CD4+ T cells from blood (PBMCs). The nucleotide sequence reads TGTGCCAGCAGCCAAGAGTTCCCTAGCGGGACAAAGCAGTTCTTC. This encodes CASSQEFPSGTKQFF.